This T cell receptor (beta chain) was found in a study of a mutant IDH1 vaccine in newly diagnosed glioma. Study details: Receipt of radiotherapy, temozolomide, or both preceded the study, and most received both.

CDR1 and CDR2 (germline): MNHEY, SVGAGI. The CDR3 extends over 16 amino acids. V lost 0 bases to trimming and J lost 4 bases, with 15 bases between them. Time point given: baseline, week 1 (first vaccination visit). Documented treatment: pre-vaccination baseline after standard-of-care therapy. This clone was recorded a few times. Using immunoSEQ multiplex PCR, the repertoire was profiled, and TCRdb retains in-frame clones only, with some absent. Counted here are 70,000 to 95,000 clones, about four fifths occurring once; the ten biggest clones make up about 5.3%. This TCR derives from a man in his forties with glioma. Some clones in this sample may be carry-over from other donors' samples. This chain connects TRBV6-5 to TRBJ1-2; D remains ambiguous. This specimen consisted of PBMCs, obtained from a glioma patient treated with radiotherapy, temozolomide or both. This CDR3 is CASSYSSPPGSYGYTF. CDR3 nucleotides: TGTGCCAGCAGTTACTCGAGTCCGCCGGGGAGCTATGGCTACACCTTC.